A selection of T cell receptor beta chains follows, all from one sample in a study of shared clonotypes between healthy human individuals. Clones were read by immunoSEQ multiplex PCR, and TCRdb kept only the in-frame ones, dropping some. The data hold about 2,200,000 clones, with under 95% observed a single time. The material sequenced was naive CD8+ T cells from PBMCs. The receptors here all came from a man between 18 and 29 years old in good health. Some clones in this sample may be carry-over from other donors' samples. CDR3s include the opening cysteine and the closing phenylalanine or tryptophan. The D gene is left open where the match is weak. Some rows have no size entry. The others give once, few or many, or a class for an expanded clone.

j_gene: TRBJ2-1
abundance: .
v_gene: TRBV28
d_gene: .
CDR3aa: CASSLVGYLNEQFF
CDR3nt: TGTGCCAGCAGTTTAGTCGGCTACCTAAATGAGCAGTTCTTC

j_gene: TRBJ2-7
abundance: .
v_gene: TRBV27
d_gene: TRBD1
CDR3aa: CASSPGQVYYEQYF
CDR3nt: TGTGCCAGCAGCCCGGGACAGGTTTATTACGAGCAGTACTTC

j_gene: TRBJ1-2
abundance: .
v_gene: TRBV28
d_gene: .
CDR3aa: CASGGGAVYGYTF
CDR3nt: TGTGCCTCGGGGGGTGGGGCGGTCTATGGCTACACCTTC

j_gene: TRBJ2-7
abundance: .
v_gene: TRBV9
d_gene: .
CDR3aa: CASSVDGVPKTQYF
CDR3nt: TGTGCCAGCAGCGTAGACGGGGTCCCCAAGACGCAGTACTTC

j_gene: TRBJ2-3
abundance: .
v_gene: TRBV15
d_gene: TRBD1
CDR3aa: CATSRGAGGSDTQYF
CDR3nt: TGTGCCACCAGCAGAGGGGCAGGGGGCTCAGATACGCAGTATTTT

j_gene: TRBJ1-5
abundance: once
v_gene: TRBV10-3
d_gene: .
CDR3aa: CAISESAGGNQPQHF
CDR3nt: TGTGCCATCAGTGAGTCGGCGGGGGGCAATCAGCCCCAGCATTTT

j_gene: TRBJ1-2
abundance: .
v_gene: TRBV28
d_gene: .
CDR3aa: CASSTGERGGYTF
CDR3nt: TGTGCCAGCAGTACTGGGGAGCGAGGTGGCTACACCTTC

j_gene: TRBJ1-1
abundance: .
v_gene: TRBV19
d_gene: .
CDR3aa: CASSHDRNTEAFF
CDR3nt: TGTGCCAGTAGTCACGACAGGAACACTGAAGCTTTCTTT

j_gene: TRBJ2-5
abundance: .
v_gene: TRBV28
d_gene: .
CDR3aa: CASSWKETQYF
CDR3nt: TGTGCCAGCAGTTGGAAAGAGACCCAGTACTTC

j_gene: TRBJ2-3
abundance: .
v_gene: TRBV11-1
d_gene: .
CDR3aa: CASSIEGFTTDTQYF
CDR3nt: TGTGCCAGCAGCATAGAGGGTTTTACCACAGATACGCAGTATTTT

j_gene: TRBJ2-5
abundance: .
v_gene: TRBV5-1
d_gene: .
CDR3aa: CASSMDRGQETQYF
CDR3nt: TGCGCCAGCAGCATGGACAGAGGCCAAGAGACCCAGTACTTC

j_gene: TRBJ1-2
abundance: .
v_gene: TRBV5-1
d_gene: .
CDR3aa: CASTGAIGYGYTF
CDR3nt: TGCGCCAGCACCGGGGCCATTGGCTATGGCTACACCTTC

j_gene: TRBJ2-7
abundance: once
v_gene: TRBV11-2
d_gene: .
CDR3aa: CASSLRGDHEQYF
CDR3nt: TGTGCCAGCAGCTTACGAGGGGACCACGAGCAGTACTTC

j_gene: TRBJ2-5
abundance: .
v_gene: TRBV27
d_gene: .
CDR3aa: CASSYTHPDQETQYF
CDR3nt: TGTGCCAGCAGTTATACCCACCCCGACCAAGAGACCCAGTACTTC

j_gene: TRBJ2-5
abundance: .
v_gene: TRBV28
d_gene: TRBD1
CDR3aa: CASSPNRGRETQYF
CDR3nt: TGTGCCAGCAGTCCCAACAGGGGGCGAGAGACCCAGTACTTC

j_gene: TRBJ1-1
abundance: .
v_gene: TRBV27
d_gene: .
CDR3aa: CASSLAGLGTEAFF
CDR3nt: TGTGCCAGCAGTCTAGCGGGGTTGGGCACTGAAGCTTTCTTT

j_gene: TRBJ2-2
abundance: .
v_gene: TRBV27
d_gene: TRBD1
CDR3aa: CASSLQGSTGELFF
CDR3nt: TGTGCCAGCAGTCTACAGGGGTCCACCGGGGAGCTGTTTTTT

j_gene: TRBJ2-3
abundance: .
v_gene: TRBV9
d_gene: .
CDR3aa: CASSSRGTTYGDTQYF
CDR3nt: TGTGCCAGCAGCTCCAGAGGGACAACCTATGGGGATACGCAGTATTTT

j_gene: TRBJ2-7
abundance: .
v_gene: TRBV7-2
d_gene: TRBD2
CDR3aa: CASSPGRLWEEQYF
CDR3nt: TGTGCCAGCAGCCCCGGGAGGTTGTGGGAGGAGCAGTACTTC

j_gene: TRBJ1-5
abundance: .
v_gene: TRBV27
d_gene: .
CDR3aa: CASRQSSGQPQHF
CDR3nt: TGTGCCAGCAGGCAAAGTTCGGGTCAGCCCCAGCATTTT

j_gene: TRBJ2-1
abundance: .
v_gene: TRBV2
d_gene: TRBD1
CDR3aa: CASLSGQGDNPSYNEQFF
CDR3nt: TGTGCCAGCTTGAGTGGACAGGGGGATAACCCCTCCTACAATGAGCAGTTCTTC

j_gene: TRBJ2-7
abundance: .
v_gene: TRBV6-1
d_gene: TRBD2
CDR3aa: CASSELVAGANYEQYF
CDR3nt: TGTGCCAGCAGTGAATTAGTAGCGGGAGCAAATTACGAGCAGTACTTC

j_gene: TRBJ1-2
abundance: .
v_gene: TRBV29-1
d_gene: .
CDR3aa: CSVEDRRQLGTYGYTF
CDR3nt: TGCAGCGTTGAAGACCGACGACAACTTGGGACCTATGGCTACACCTTC

j_gene: TRBJ1-3
abundance: .
v_gene: TRBV11-2
d_gene: .
CDR3aa: CASSPRELAGNTIYF
CDR3nt: TGTGCCAGCAGCCCCCGGGAGCTCGCAGGAAACACCATATATTTT

j_gene: TRBJ2-3
abundance: .
v_gene: TRBV19
d_gene: .
CDR3aa: CASTGGGSTDTQYF
CDR3nt: TGTGCCAGTACAGGTGGTGGGAGCACAGATACGCAGTATTTT

j_gene: TRBJ1-2
abundance: .
v_gene: TRBV13
d_gene: TRBD1
CDR3aa: CASSLRQGQYYGYTF
CDR3nt: TGTGCCAGCAGCTTAAGACAGGGCCAGTACTATGGCTACACCTTC

j_gene: TRBJ2-1
abundance: .
v_gene: TRBV7-8
d_gene: .
CDR3aa: CASSLDGGNEQFF
CDR3nt: TGTGCCAGCAGCTTAGATGGGGGGAATGAGCAGTTCTTC

j_gene: TRBJ2-5
abundance: .
v_gene: TRBV5-1
d_gene: TRBD1
CDR3aa: CASSLGAGPTGETQYF
CDR3nt: TGCGCCAGCAGCTTGGGGGCGGGCCCGACAGGGGAGACCCAGTACTTC

j_gene: TRBJ2-3
abundance: .
v_gene: TRBV18
d_gene: TRBD2
CDR3aa: CASSIGGGALYF
CDR3nt: TGTGCCAGCTCCATCGGGGGGGGCGCTCTGTATTTT

j_gene: TRBJ2-7
abundance: .
v_gene: TRBV7-8
d_gene: TRBD2
CDR3aa: CASSQGTSGSIWYEQYF
CDR3nt: TGTGCCAGCAGCCAGGGGACTAGCGGGAGTATTTGGTACGAGCAGTACTTC

j_gene: TRBJ1-1
abundance: .
v_gene: TRBV27
d_gene: .
CDR3aa: CASSLSGVMNTEAFF
CDR3nt: TGTGCCAGCAGTTTGTCAGGAGTCATGAACACTGAAGCTTTCTTT